This T cell receptor beta chain was identified during a study of blood T cell repertoires in COVID-19. Measured with immunoSEQ multiplex PCR; TCRdb has only the in-frame clones, and not every one. The sample lists some 390,000 clones, roughly 86% occurring once. The junction had 5 bases not matched to a gene; V was cut back by 4 bases and J by 0 bases. CDR3 length equals 16 residues. Germline CDR1 SGHRS, CDR2 YFSETQ. The rearrangement uses TRBV5-1 and TRBJ2-3; 10 bases match TRBD2. This clonotype was sampled from a woman aged 55-75 years with COVID-19, enrolled during active disease. The sequencing sample was made of peripheral blood. The DNA for the CDR3 is TGCGCCAGCAGCCCACAAGCGGGGGGGAGCACAGATACGCAGTATTTT. It codes for CASSPQAGGSTDTQYF.